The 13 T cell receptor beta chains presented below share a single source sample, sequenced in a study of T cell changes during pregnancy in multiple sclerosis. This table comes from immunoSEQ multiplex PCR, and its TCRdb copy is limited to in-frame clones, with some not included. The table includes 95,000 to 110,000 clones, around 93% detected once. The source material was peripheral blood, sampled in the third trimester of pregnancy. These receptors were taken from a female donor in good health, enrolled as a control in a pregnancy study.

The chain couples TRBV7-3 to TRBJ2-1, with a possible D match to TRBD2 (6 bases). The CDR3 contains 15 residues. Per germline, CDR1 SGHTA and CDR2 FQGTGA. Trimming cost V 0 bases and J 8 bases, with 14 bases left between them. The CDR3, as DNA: TGTGCCAGCAGCTTAACGGCGACCCGCGGGGATGAGCAGTTCTTC. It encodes CASSLTATRGDEQFF. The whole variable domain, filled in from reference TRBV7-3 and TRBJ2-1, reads GAGVSQTPSNKVTEKGKYVELRCDPISGHTALYWYRQSLGQGPEFLIYFQGTGAADDSGLPNDRFFAVRPEGSVSTLKIQRTERGDSAVYLCASSLTATRGDEQFFGPGTRLTVL.

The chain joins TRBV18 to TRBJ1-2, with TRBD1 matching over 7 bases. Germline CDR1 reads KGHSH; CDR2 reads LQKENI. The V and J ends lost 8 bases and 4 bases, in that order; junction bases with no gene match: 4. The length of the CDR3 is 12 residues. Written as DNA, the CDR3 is TGTGCCAGCCACGACAGGGTCTATGGCTACACCTTC. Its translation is CASHDRVYGYTF.

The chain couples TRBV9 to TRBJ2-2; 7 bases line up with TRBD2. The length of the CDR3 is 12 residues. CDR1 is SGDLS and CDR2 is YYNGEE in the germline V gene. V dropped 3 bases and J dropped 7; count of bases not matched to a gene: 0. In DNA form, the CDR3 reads TGTGCCAGCAGCGCGGGAGGCGGGGAGCTGTTTTTT. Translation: CASSAGGGELFF.

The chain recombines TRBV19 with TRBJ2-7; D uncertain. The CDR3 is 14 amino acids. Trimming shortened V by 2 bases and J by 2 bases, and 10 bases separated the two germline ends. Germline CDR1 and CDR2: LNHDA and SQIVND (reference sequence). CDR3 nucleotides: TGTGCCAGTAGTATAACTGTATCTCCCTACGAGCAGTACTTC. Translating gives CASSITVSPYEQYF.

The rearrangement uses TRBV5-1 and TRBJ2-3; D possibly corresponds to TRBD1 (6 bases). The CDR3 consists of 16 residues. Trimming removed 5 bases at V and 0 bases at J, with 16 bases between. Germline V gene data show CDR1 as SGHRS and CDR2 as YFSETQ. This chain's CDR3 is CASRDRQPPSTDTQYF. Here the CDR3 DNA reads TGCGCCAGCAGAGACAGGCAACCACCTAGCACAGATACGCAGTATTTT.

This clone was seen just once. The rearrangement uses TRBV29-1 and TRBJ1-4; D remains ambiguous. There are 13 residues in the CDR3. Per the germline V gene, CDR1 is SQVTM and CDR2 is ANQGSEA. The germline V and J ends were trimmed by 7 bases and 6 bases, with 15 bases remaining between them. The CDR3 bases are TGCAGCGCTATAGATCGAACGGATGAAAAACTGTTTTTT. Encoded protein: CSAIDRTDEKLFF.

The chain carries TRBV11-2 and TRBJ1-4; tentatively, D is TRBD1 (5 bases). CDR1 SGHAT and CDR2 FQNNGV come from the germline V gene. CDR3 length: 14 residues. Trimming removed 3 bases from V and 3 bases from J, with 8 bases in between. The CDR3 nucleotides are TGTGCCAGCAGCTTCGGGGGGGCTAATGAAAAACTGTTTTTT. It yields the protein CASSFGGANEKLFF. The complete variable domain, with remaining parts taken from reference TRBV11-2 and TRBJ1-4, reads EAGVAQSPRYKIIEKRQSVAFWCNPISGHATLYWYQQILGQGPKLLIQFQNNGVVDDSQLPKDRFSAERLKGVDSTLKIQPAKLEDSAVYLCASSFGGANEKLFFGSGTQLSVL.

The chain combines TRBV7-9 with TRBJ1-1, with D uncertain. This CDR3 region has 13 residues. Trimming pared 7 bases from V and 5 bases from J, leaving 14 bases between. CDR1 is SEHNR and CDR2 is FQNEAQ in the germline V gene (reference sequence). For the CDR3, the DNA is TGTGCCAGCATCGGGCTGGGAGCAACTGAAGCTTTCTTT. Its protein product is CASIGLGATEAFF.

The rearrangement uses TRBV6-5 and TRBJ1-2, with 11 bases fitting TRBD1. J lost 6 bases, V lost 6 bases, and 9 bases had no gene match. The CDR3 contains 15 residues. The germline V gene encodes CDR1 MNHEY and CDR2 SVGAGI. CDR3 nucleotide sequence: TGTGCCAGCAGGAGAGGGACAGGGGGTAATCATGGCTACACCTTC. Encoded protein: CASRRGTGGNHGYTF.

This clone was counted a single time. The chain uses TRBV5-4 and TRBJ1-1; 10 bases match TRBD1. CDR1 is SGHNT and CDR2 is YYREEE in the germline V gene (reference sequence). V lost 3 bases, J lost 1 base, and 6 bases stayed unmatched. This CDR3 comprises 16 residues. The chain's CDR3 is CASSSSRQGANTEAFF. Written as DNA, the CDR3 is TGTGCCAGCAGCTCAAGCAGACAGGGGGCGAACACTGAAGCTTTCTTT.

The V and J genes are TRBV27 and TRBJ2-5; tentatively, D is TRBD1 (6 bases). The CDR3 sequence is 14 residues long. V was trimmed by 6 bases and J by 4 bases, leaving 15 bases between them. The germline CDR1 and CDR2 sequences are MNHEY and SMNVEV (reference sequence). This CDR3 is CASRPTGRGETQYF. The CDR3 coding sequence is TGTGCCAGCAGACCGACAGGCAGAGGAGAGACCCAGTACTTC.

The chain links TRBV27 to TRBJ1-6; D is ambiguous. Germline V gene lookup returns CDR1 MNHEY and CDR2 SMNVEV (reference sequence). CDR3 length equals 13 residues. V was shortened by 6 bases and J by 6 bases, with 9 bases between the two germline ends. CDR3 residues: CASRTGFNSPLHF. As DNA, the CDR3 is TGTGCCAGCAGGACGGGGTTTAATTCACCCCTCCACTTT.

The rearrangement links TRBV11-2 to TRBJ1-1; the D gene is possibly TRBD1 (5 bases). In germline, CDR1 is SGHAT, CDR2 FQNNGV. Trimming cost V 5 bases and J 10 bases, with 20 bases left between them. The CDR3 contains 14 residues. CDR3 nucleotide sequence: TGTGCCAGCAGCCCCGTACGGCAGGGAGGGACAGCTTTCTTT. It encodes CASSPVRQGGTAFF.